Below, one TCR beta chain is given with its context. Its antigen is not known. This sample is part of a study of circulating CD8 cells and anti-PD-1 response in melanoma. Study-wide findings and caveats: Patients included both untreated and previously treated individuals.

TCR libraries were prepared from roughly 14 ng of total RNA with the QIAseq Immune Repertoire TCR panel. TCRdb re-called the reads through MiXCR, storing one row per CDR3 protein. The sample carries nearly 550 distinct CDR3 sequences, about 8% recorded once. From live CD3+CD8+TCRalphabeta+ cells, four PD-1 and/or TIGIT subsets were sorted. The sequencing here drew on CD8+ T cells from PBMCs, taken at baseline or after one month of anti-PD-1 therapy (not recorded which). The TCR comes from a human donor with melanoma.

As DNA, the CDR3 is TGTGCCAGTAGTATCTCGCCGAGCGGGGGGAACACCGGGGAGCTGTTTTTT. Amino acid sequence: CASSISPSGGNTGELFF. This chain uses TRBV19 with TRBJ2-2; 8 bases match TRBD2. V dropped 3 bases and J dropped 1; count of bases not matched to a gene: 7. The CDR3 covers 17 residues. CDR1 is LNHDA and CDR2 is SQIVND in the germline V gene (reference sequence).